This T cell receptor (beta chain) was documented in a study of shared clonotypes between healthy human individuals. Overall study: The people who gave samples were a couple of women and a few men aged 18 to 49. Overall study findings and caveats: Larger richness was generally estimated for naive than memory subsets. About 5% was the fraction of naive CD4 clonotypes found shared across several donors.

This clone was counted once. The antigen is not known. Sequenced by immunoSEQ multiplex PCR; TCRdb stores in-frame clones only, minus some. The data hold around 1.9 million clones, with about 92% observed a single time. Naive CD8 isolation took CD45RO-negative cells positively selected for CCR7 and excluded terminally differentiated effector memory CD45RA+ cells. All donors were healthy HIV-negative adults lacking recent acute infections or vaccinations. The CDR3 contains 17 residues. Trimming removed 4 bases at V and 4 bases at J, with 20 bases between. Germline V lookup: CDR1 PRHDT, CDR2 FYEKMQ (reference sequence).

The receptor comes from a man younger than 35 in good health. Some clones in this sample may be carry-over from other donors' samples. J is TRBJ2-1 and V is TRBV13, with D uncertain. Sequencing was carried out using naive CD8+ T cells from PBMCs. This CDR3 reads CASSSQDWAAGYNEQFF. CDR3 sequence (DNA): TGTGCCAGCAGCTCCCAGGATTGGGCAGCCGGTTACAATGAGCAGTTCTTC.